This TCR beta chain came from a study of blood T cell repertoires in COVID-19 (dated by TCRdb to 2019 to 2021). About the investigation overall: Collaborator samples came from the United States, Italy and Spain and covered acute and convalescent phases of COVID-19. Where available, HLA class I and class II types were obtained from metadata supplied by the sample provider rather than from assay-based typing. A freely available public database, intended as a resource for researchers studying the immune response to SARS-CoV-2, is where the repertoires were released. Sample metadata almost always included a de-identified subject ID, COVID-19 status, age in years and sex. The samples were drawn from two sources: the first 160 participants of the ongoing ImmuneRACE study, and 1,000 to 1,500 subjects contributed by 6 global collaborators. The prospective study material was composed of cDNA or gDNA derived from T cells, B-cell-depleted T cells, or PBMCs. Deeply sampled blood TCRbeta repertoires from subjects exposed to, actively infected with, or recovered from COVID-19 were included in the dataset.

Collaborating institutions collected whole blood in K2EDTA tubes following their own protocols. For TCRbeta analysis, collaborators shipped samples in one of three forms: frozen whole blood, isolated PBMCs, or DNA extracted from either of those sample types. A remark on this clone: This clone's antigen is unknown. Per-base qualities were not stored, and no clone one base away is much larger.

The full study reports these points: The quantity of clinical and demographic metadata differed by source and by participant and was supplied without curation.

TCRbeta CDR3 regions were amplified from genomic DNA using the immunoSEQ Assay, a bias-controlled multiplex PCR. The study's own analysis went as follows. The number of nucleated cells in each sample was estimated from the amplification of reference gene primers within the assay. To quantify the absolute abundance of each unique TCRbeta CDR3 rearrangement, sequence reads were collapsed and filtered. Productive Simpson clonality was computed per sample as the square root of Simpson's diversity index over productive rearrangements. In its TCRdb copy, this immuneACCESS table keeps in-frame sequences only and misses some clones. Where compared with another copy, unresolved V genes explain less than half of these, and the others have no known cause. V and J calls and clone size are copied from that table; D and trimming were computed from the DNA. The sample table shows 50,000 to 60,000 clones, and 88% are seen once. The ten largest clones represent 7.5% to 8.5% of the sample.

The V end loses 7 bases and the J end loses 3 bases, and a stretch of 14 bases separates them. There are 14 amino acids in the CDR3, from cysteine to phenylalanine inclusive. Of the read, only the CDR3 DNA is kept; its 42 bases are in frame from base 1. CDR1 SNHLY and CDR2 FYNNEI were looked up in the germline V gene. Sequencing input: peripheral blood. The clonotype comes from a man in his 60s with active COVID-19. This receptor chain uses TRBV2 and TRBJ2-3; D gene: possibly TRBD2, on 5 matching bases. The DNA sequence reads TGTGCCAGCATCCCAAGGCGACTAACAGATACGCAGTATTTT. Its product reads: CASIPRRLTDTQYF.